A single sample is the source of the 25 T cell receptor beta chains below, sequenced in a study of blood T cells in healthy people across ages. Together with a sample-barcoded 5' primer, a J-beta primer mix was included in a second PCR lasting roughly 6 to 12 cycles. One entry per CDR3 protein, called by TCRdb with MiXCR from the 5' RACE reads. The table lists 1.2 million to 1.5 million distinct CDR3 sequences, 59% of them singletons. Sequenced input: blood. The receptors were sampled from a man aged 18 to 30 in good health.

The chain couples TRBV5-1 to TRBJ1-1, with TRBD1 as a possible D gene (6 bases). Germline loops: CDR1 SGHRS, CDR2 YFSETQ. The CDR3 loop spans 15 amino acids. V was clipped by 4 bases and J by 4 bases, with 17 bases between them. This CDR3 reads CASSGDSGASTEAFF. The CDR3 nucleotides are TGCGCCAGCAGCGGAGATTCAGGGGCTTCCACTGAAGCTTTCTTT. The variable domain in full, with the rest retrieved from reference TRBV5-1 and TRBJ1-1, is KAGVTQTPRYLIKTRGQQVTLSCSPISGHRSVSWYQQTPGQGLQFLFEYFSETQRNKGNFPGRFSGRQFSNSRSEMNVSTLELGDSALYLCASSGDSGASTEAFFGQGTRLTVV.

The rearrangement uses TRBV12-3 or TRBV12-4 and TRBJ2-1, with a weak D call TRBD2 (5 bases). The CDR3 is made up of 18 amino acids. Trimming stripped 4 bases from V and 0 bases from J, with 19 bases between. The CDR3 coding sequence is TGTGCCAGCAGTTCGCCCCGGGAAACGCCGAGCTCCTACAATGAGCAGTTCTTC. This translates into CASSSPRETPSSYNEQFF.

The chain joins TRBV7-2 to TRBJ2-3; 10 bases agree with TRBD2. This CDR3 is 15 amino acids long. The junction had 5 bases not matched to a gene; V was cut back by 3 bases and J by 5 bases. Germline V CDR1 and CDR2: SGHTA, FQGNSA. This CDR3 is CASSFTSGVIDTQYF. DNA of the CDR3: TGTGCCAGCAGCTTCACTAGCGGGGTAATAGATACGCAGTATTTT.

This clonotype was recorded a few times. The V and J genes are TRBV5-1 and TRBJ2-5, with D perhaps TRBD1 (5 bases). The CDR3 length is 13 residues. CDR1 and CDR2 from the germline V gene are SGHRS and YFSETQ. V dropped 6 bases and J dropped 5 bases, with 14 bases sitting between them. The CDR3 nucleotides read TGCGCCAGCAAAGGAGACAGCTTGGAGACCCAGTACTTC. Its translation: CASKGDSLETQYF.

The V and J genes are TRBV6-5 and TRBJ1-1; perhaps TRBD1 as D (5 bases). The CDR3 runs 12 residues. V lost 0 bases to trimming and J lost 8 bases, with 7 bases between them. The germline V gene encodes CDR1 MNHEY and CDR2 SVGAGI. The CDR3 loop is CASSYSTDEAFF. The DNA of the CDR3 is TGTGCCAGCAGTTACTCGACAGACGAAGCTTTCTTT.

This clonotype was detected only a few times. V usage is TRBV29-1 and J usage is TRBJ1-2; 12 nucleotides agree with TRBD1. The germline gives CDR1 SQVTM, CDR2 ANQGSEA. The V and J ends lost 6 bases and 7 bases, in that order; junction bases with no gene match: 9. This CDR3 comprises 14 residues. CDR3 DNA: TGCAGCGTCGCTTCGGGACAGGGGGCCAGTGGCTACACCTTC. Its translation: CSVASGQGASGYTF. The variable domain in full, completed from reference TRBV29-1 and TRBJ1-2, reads SAVISQKPSRDICQRGTSLTIQCQVDSQVTMMFWYRQQPGQSLTLIATANQGSEATYESGFVIDKFPISRPNLTFSTLTVSNMSPEDSSIYLCSVASGQGASGYTFGSGTRLTVV.

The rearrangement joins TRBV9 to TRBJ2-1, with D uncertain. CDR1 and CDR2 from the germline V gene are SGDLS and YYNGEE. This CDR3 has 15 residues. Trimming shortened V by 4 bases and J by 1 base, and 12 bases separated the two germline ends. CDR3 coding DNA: TGTGCCAGCAGCACATCTAGTGTTTCCTACAATGAGCAGTTCTTC. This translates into CASSTSSVSYNEQFF.

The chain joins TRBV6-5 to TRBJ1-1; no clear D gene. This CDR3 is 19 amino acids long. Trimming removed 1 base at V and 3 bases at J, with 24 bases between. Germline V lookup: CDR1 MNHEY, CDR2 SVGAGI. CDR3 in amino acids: CASSYWSPPKRNRDTEAFF. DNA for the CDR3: TGTGCCAGCAGTTACTGGTCCCCTCCTAAGCGGAATAGGGACACTGAAGCTTTCTTT.

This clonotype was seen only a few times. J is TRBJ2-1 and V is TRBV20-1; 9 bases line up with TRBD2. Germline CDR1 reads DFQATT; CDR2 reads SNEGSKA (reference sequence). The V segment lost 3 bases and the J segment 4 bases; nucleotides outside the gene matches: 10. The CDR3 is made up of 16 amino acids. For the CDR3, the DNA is TGCAGTGCTAGTCTAGCGGGGAGCGCGAGGTACAATGAGCAGTTCTTC. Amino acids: CSASLAGSARYNEQFF.

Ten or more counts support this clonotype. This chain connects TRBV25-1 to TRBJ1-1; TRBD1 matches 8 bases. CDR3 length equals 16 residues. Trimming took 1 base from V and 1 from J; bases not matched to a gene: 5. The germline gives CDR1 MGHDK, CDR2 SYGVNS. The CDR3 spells CASSESGDRPNTEAFF. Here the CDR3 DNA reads TGTGCCAGCAGTGAATCGGGGGACAGGCCGAACACTGAAGCTTTCTTT.

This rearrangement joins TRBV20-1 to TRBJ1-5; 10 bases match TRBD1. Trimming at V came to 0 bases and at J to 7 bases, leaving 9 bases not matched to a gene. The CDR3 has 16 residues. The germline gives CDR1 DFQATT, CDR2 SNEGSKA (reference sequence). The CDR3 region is CSARDTTGGIVQPQHF. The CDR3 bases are TGCAGTGCTAGAGACACGACAGGGGGCATTGTACAGCCCCAGCATTTT.

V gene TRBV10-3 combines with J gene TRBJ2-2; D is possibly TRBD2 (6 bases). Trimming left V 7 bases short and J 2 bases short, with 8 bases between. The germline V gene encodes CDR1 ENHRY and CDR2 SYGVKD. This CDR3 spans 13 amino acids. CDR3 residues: CAITGGNTGELFF. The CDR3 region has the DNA TGTGCCATCACCGGGGGAAACACCGGGGAGCTGTTTTTT.

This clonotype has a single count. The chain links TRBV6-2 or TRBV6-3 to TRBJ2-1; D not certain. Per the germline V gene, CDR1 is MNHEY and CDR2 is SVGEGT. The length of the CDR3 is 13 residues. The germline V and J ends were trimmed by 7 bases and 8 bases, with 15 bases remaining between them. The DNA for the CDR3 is TGTGCCAGCAAAAGGACCACACCCGATGAGCAGTTCTTC. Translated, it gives CASKRTTPDEQFF.

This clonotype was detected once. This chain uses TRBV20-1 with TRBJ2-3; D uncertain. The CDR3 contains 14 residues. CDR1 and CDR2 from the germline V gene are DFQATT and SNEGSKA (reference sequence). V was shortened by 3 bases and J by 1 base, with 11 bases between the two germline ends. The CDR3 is CSASGGLRTDTQYF. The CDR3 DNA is TGCAGTGCTAGCGGCGGCCTACGCACAGATACGCAGTATTTT.

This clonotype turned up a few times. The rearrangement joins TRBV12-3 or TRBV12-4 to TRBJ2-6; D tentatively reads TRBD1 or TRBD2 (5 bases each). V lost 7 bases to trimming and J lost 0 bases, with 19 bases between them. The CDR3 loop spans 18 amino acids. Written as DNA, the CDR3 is TGTGCCAGCACCCCCCGGGGCAGATTACTCTCTGGGGCCAACGTCCTGACTTTC. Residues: CASTPRGRLLSGANVLTF.

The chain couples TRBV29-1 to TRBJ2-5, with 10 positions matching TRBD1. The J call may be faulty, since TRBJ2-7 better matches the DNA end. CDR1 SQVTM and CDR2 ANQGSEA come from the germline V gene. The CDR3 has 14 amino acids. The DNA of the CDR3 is TGCAGCGTTGAAGGGGGGGACAGGGGTTACGAGCAGTACTTC. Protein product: CSVEGGDRGYEQYF.

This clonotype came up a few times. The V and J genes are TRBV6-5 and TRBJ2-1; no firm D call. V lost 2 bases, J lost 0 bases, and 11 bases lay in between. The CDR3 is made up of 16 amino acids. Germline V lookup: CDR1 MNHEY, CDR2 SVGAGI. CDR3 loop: CASSYQTHSSYNEQFF. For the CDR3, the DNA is TGTGCCAGCAGTTACCAGACACATAGCTCCTACAATGAGCAGTTCTTC.

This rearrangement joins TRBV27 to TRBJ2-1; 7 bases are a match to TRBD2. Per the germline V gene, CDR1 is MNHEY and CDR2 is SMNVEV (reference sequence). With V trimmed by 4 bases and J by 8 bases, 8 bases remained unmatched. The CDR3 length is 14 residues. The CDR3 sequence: CASSSQRSGDEQFF. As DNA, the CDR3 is TGTGCCAGCAGTTCCCAACGGAGCGGGGATGAGCAGTTCTTC.

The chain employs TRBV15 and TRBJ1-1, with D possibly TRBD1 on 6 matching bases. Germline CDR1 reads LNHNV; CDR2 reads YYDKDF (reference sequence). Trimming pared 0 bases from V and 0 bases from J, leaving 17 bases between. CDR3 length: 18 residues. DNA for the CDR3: TGTGCCACCAGCAGAGATCCACGAAAGGACAGCATGAACACTGAAGCTTTCTTT. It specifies CATSRDPRKDSMNTEAFF.

The CDR3 region has the DNA TGTGCCAGCAGCCAATCACTCAGCGGCTCAATTACCGGGGAGCTGTTTTTT. As protein: CASSQSLSGSITGELFF. This rearrangement joins TRBV14 to TRBJ2-2, with a possible D match to TRBD2 (5 bases). This CDR3 region has 17 residues. V was shortened by 2 bases and J by 5 bases, with 18 bases between the two germline ends. Germline V lookup: CDR1 SGHDN, CDR2 FVKESK.

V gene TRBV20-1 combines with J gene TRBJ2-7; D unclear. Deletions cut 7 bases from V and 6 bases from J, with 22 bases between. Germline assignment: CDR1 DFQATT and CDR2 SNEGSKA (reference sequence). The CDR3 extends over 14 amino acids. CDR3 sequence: CSVALPGRSGEQYF. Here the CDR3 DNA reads TGCAGTGTCGCCCTTCCAGGCAGGTCAGGCGAGCAGTACTTC.

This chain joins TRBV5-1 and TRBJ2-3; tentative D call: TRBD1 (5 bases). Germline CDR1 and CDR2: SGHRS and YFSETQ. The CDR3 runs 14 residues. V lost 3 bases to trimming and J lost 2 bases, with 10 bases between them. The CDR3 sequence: CASSWTRHTDTQYF. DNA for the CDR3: TGCGCCAGCAGCTGGACAAGGCACACAGATACGCAGTATTTT.

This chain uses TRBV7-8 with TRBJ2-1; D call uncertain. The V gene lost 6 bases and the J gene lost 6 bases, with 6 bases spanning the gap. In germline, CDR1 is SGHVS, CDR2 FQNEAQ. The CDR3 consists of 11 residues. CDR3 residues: CASRLPNEQFF. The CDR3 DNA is TGTGCCAGCAGGTTACCCAATGAGCAGTTCTTC.

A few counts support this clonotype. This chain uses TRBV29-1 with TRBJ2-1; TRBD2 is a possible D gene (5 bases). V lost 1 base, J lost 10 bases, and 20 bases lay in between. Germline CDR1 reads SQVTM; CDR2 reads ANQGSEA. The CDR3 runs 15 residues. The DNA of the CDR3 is TGCAGCGTTGAAGGTTTGACCGCGAGCGGAATGGAGCAGTTCTTC. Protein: CSVEGLTASGMEQFF.

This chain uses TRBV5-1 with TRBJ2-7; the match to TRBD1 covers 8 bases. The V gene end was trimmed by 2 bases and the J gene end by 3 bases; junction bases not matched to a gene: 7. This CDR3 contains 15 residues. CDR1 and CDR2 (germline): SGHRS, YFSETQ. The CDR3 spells CASSFSGGGGYEQYF. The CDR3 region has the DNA TGCGCCAGCAGCTTCTCAGGGGGCGGAGGCTACGAGCAGTACTTC.